The clone carrying this T cell receptor beta chain was recorded a few times. Its antigen remains unknown. This sample is part of a study of post-analysis software for immune sequencing data. On the study more broadly: Relapsing-remitting, secondary progressive and progressive-relapsing forms made up the multiple sclerosis disease courses. Study results and limitations: Controls showed significantly higher normalized Chao1 diversity than did multiple sclerosis patients. Among four or five TRBV segments more frequent in patients than controls were TRBV5-6, TRBV5-1 and TRBV20-1. With F measure, samples from one preparation batch clustered together strongly.

cDNA libraries for TCR beta contained unique molecular identifiers. Input amounts of roughly 0.85 to 10 million T cells were used. These gave 500,000 or so cDNA molecules, so each molecule approximated one T cell. TCRdb called the PCR reads again in MiXCR, with one record for every CDR3 protein. This table holds more than 450,000 distinct CDR3 sequences, roughly two fifths found once. The V gene lost 3 bases and the J gene lost 0 bases, with 13 bases spanning the gap. The CDR3 spans 16 residues. Germline assignment: CDR1 SGHRS and CDR2 YFSETQ. The chain couples TRBV5-1 to TRBJ2-1; tentative D call: TRBD2 (5 bases). The receptor comes from a girl aged 10-17 years with multiple sclerosis. Sequences were obtained from blood. The CDR3 here is CASSSVSGSSYNEQFF. The CDR3 DNA is TGCGCCAGCAGCTCAGTAAGCGGAAGCTCCTACAATGAGCAGTTCTTC.